Below, one T cell receptor (beta chain) is given with its context. Its target is unknown. The sample is drawn from a study of cytomegalovirus exposure and HLA in healthy donors. The PCR was carried out with 60 Vbeta primers and 13 Jbeta primers. The assay was immunoSEQ multiplex PCR, and TCRdb's table has in-frame clones only and misses some. The data contain around 150,000 clones, over 65% of them singletons. Study outcomes and limitations: A later analysis showed HLA-associated TCR beta chains outstripping equally common others in clonal expansion. Reported performance of the classifier showed diagnosis of cytomegalovirus status with high specificity and sensitivity.

V shed 1 base and J 3 bases; nucleotides not matched to a gene: 2. Germline V gives CDR1 SGHNT, CDR2 YYREEE (reference sequence). This CDR3 contains 14 residues. V gene TRBV5-4 combines with J gene TRBJ2-5; 8 bases line up with TRBD1. The clonotype comes from a man aged 18 to 35 in good health and CMV-seropositive. The material sequenced was PBMCs. CDR3 residues: CASSLNRGKETQYF. The CDR3 DNA sequence: TGTGCCAGCAGCTTGAACAGGGGGAAAGAGACCCAGTACTTC.